Sequencing of this T cell receptor (beta chain) was carried out in a study of breast tumors, draining lymph nodes, adjacent tissues. TCRdb re-derived calls from the multiplex PCR reads in MiXCR, one entry per CDR3 protein. The profile covers approximately 210,000 distinct CDR3 sequences, with around 34% appearing a single time and 3.6% taken by the ten largest. The J segment lost 4 bases and the V segment lost 5 bases, leaving 3 bases of the junction unmatched. CDR1 and CDR2 from the germline V gene are SGHTA and FQGTGA. The length of the CDR3 is 13 residues. Samples came from axillary lymph nodes draining the breast cancer. The table lists this clonotype with many counts.

The gene calls are TRBV7-3 and TRBJ1-1; TRBD1 matches 8 bases. The sample comprised axillary lymph node tissue. The source is a female donor with breast cancer. Some clones in this sample may be carry-over from other donors' samples. CDR3 protein: CASSPGTGTEAFF. As DNA, the CDR3 is TGTGCCAGCAGCCCAGGGACAGGCACTGAAGCTTTCTTT.